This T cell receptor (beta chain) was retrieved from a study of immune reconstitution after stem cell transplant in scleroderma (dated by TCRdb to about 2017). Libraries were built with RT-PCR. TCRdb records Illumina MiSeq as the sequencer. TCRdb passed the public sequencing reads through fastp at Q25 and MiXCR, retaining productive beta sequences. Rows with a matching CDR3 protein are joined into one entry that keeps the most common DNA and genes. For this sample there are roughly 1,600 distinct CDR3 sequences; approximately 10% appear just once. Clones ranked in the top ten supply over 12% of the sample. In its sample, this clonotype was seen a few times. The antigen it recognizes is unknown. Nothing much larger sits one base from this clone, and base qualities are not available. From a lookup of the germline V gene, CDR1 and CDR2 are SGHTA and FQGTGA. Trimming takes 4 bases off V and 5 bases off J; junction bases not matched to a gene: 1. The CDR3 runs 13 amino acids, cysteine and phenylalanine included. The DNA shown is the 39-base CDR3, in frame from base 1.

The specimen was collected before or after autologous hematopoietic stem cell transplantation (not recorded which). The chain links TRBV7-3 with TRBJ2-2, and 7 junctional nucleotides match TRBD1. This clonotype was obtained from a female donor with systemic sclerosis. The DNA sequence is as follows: TGTGCCAGCAGCTCGGGACAGACCGGGGAGCTGTTTTTT. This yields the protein CASSSGQTGELFF.